This is a list of T cell receptor beta chains from one sample in a study of Graves' ophthalmopathy and Graves' hyperthyroidism. TCRdb used MiXCR to reprocess the multiplex PCR reads, holding one entry per CDR3 protein. Of some 520,000 distinct CDR3 sequences listed, under 15% are singletons. The sample taken for sequencing was blood. Receptors were obtained from a woman younger than 45 with Graves' ophthalmopathy. Each CDR3 is given with its conserved first and last residue. D genes are given only for firm matches. Clone size is not always given. Where it is, it says once, few, many or a class for expanded clones.

V gene: TRBV6-5; D gene: NA; J gene: TRBJ1-2; clone size: many; CDR3 DNA: TGTGCCAGCACCGCTTTTGATAGGACAGATATCAACTATGGCTACACCTTC; CDR3 protein: CASTAFDRTDINYGYTF
V gene: TRBV2; D gene: TRBD1; J gene: TRBJ2-7; clone size: many; CDR3 DNA: TGTGCCAGCAGTTGGGACAGAAAGTACGAGCAGTACTTC; CDR3 protein: CASSWDRKYEQYF
V gene: TRBV19; D gene: NA; J gene: TRBJ2-2; clone size: many; CDR3 DNA: TGTGCCAGTACCCCGACTCCGAACACCGGGGAGCTGTTTTTT; CDR3 protein: CASTPTPNTGELFF
V gene: TRBV27; D gene: NA; J gene: TRBJ1-1; clone size: many; CDR3 DNA: TGTGCCAGCAGTCAAACACGACAGCTAAACCTGGGGATTAAAGAAGCTTTCTTT; CDR3 protein: CASSQTRQLNLGIKEAFF
V gene: TRBV6-5; D gene: TRBD2; J gene: TRBJ2-7; clone size: many; CDR3 DNA: TGTGCCAGCCTATCACTAGCGGGGTATGCCTACGAGCAGTACTTC; CDR3 protein: CASLSLAGYAYEQYF
V gene: TRBV24-1; D gene: NA; J gene: TRBJ2-5; clone size: NA; CDR3 DNA: TGTGCCACCAGTACGGGGGGCGAAGAGACCCAGTACTTC; CDR3 protein: CATSTGGEETQYF
V gene: TRBV6-5; D gene: TRBD1; J gene: TRBJ1-3; clone size: many; CDR3 DNA: TGTGCCAGCAGTTACTCGACAGGGACTGGAAACACCATATATTTT; CDR3 protein: CASSYSTGTGNTIYF
V gene: TRBV7-9; D gene: NA; J gene: TRBJ2-5; clone size: many; CDR3 DNA: TGTGCCAGCAGCTTCGGCGAGCAAGAGACCCAGTACTTC; CDR3 protein: CASSFGEQETQYF
V gene: TRBV20-1; D gene: NA; J gene: TRBJ1-1; clone size: many; CDR3 DNA: TGCAGTGCTAGTGGGTCTCCTCAAAACCCTGAAGCTTTCTTT; CDR3 protein: CSASGSPQNPEAFF
V gene: TRBV10-3; D gene: NA; J gene: TRBJ1-1; clone size: many; CDR3 DNA: TGTGCCATCAGTGAGACAAGGGTTAACACTGAAGCTTTCTTT; CDR3 protein: CAISETRVNTEAFF
V gene: TRBV12-3/TRBV12-4; D gene: NA; J gene: TRBJ1-1; clone size: NA; CDR3 DNA: TGTGCCAGCAGTTTAGACAGACCGAACACTGAAGCTTTCTTT; CDR3 protein: CASSLDRPNTEAFF
V gene: TRBV10-3; D gene: NA; J gene: TRBJ2-5; clone size: many; CDR3 DNA: TGTGCCATCAGTGGACAGCAAGAGACCCAGTACTTC; CDR3 protein: CAISGQQETQYF
V gene: TRBV6-5; D gene: NA; J gene: TRBJ1-1; clone size: many; CDR3 DNA: TGTGCCAGCAGCCCTCCGGCGGGGATAGGAGCTTTCTTT; CDR3 protein: CASSPPAGIGAFF
V gene: TRBV6-5; D gene: TRBD1; J gene: TRBJ1-1; clone size: many; CDR3 DNA: TGTGCCAGCAGTTACACGCAGGGGGCGGTTGAAGCTTTCTTT; CDR3 protein: CASSYTQGAVEAFF
V gene: TRBV10-3; D gene: NA; J gene: TRBJ1-1; clone size: many; CDR3 DNA: TGTGCCATCAGTGAATACAGGAACACTGAAGCTTTCTTT; CDR3 protein: CAISEYRNTEAFF
V gene: TRBV28; D gene: NA; J gene: TRBJ2-7; clone size: many; CDR3 DNA: TGTGCCAGCAGTTTAAGCACGACCTCCTACGAGCAGTACTTC; CDR3 protein: CASSLSTTSYEQYF
V gene: TRBV12-3/TRBV12-4; D gene: NA; J gene: TRBJ1-2; clone size: many; CDR3 DNA: TGTGCCAGCAGTTTAGCGGCAGGGGCCTATGGCTACACCTTC; CDR3 protein: CASSLAAGAYGYTF
V gene: TRBV6-1; D gene: NA; J gene: TRBJ2-2; clone size: many; CDR3 DNA: TGTGCCAGCAGTCAGATAACGGTTCCTGCCGGGGAGCTGTTTTTT; CDR3 protein: CASSQITVPAGELFF
V gene: TRBV12-3/TRBV12-4; D gene: NA; J gene: TRBJ1-3; clone size: many; CDR3 DNA: TGTGCCAGCATGCGAGGGGACTACGGAAACACCATATATTTT; CDR3 protein: CASMRGDYGNTIYF
V gene: TRBV19; D gene: TRBD1; J gene: TRBJ1-5; clone size: many; CDR3 DNA: TGTGCCAGTAGTCCGGGGACAGGACCAACGGCCCAGCATTTT; CDR3 protein: CASSPGTGPTAQHF
V gene: TRBV12-3/TRBV12-4; D gene: NA; J gene: TRBJ2-7; clone size: NA; CDR3 DNA: TGTGCCAGCAGTTTCGGTCACCCGAGCTCCTACGAGCAGTACTTC; CDR3 protein: CASSFGHPSSYEQYF
V gene: TRBV5-6; D gene: TRBD2; J gene: TRBJ2-5; clone size: many; CDR3 DNA: TGTGCCAGCAGCCGTAGCGGGGGGGAAGAGACCCAGTACTTC; CDR3 protein: CASSRSGGEETQYF
V gene: TRBV12-3/TRBV12-4; D gene: NA; J gene: TRBJ1-3; clone size: many; CDR3 DNA: TGTGCCAGCAGTTTACTGGCAGCTCGGAACACCATATATTTT; CDR3 protein: CASSLLAARNTIYF
V gene: TRBV19; D gene: TRBD1; J gene: TRBJ1-2; clone size: NA; CDR3 DNA: TGTGCCAGTAGTGACCGGGACAGGGTTGGGGGCTACACCTTC; CDR3 protein: CASSDRDRVGGYTF
V gene: TRBV12-3/TRBV12-4; D gene: NA; J gene: TRBJ2-7; clone size: NA; CDR3 DNA: TGTGCCAGCAGTTCGAATAGGGGTCCCGACGAGCAGTACTTC; CDR3 protein: CASSSNRGPDEQYF
V gene: TRBV20-1; D gene: NA; J gene: TRBJ2-2; clone size: many; CDR3 DNA: TGCAGTGCTAGAGATGGGGTTTCGACTAGCACCGGGGAGCTGTTTTTT; CDR3 protein: CSARDGVSTSTGELFF
V gene: TRBV4-1; D gene: NA; J gene: TRBJ1-1; clone size: many; CDR3 DNA: TGCGCCAGCAGACAATTACTGGGGACTGAAGCTTTCTTT; CDR3 protein: CASRQLLGTEAFF
V gene: TRBV20-1; D gene: NA; J gene: TRBJ1-1; clone size: many; CDR3 DNA: TGCAGTGCTAGAGTTGTACGGGGGCGCACTGAAGCTTTCTTT; CDR3 protein: CSARVVRGRTEAFF
V gene: TRBV3-1; D gene: NA; J gene: TRBJ1-1; clone size: many; CDR3 DNA: TGTGCCAGCAGCCAGTTGAACACTGAAGCTTTCTTT; CDR3 protein: CASSQLNTEAFF
V gene: TRBV27; D gene: NA; J gene: TRBJ1-5; clone size: many; CDR3 DNA: TGTGCCAGCAGTTTGAGGGGTATTTATCAGCCCCAGCATTTT; CDR3 protein: CASSLRGIYQPQHF
V gene: TRBV6-1; D gene: NA; J gene: TRBJ2-2; clone size: many; CDR3 DNA: TGTGCCAGCAGTGAACGTTTGAACACCGGGGAGCTGTTTTTT; CDR3 protein: CASSERLNTGELFF
V gene: TRBV30; D gene: NA; J gene: TRBJ1-2; clone size: many; CDR3 DNA: TGTGCCTGCCCCCTCGGTCGCAGGGGCTATCCTAACTATGGCTACACCTTC; CDR3 protein: CACPLGRRGYPNYGYTF
V gene: TRBV6-5; D gene: TRBD2; J gene: TRBJ2-7; clone size: many; CDR3 DNA: TGTGCCAGCAGTTCTAGCGGGTCTAGCTCCTACGAGCAGTACTTC; CDR3 protein: CASSSSGSSSYEQYF
V gene: TRBV6-5; D gene: NA; J gene: TRBJ1-5; clone size: many; CDR3 DNA: TGTGCCAGCGGGGCGGACTATCAGCCCCAGCATTTT; CDR3 protein: CASGADYQPQHF